One sample yielded the 17 T cell receptor beta chains listed below, sequenced in a study of blood T cell repertoires in COVID-19. TCRdb's copy holds only in-frame clones and misses some; the assay was immunoSEQ multiplex PCR. The data hold 150,000 to 250,000 clones, with roughly 92% observed a single time. The sequenced material came from peripheral blood. The origin of the receptors is a man younger than 45 with COVID-19, enrolled during active disease.

This clone showed up just once. V gene TRBV15 combines with J gene TRBJ1-1; D is perhaps TRBD1 (5 bases). Germline assignment: CDR1 LNHNV and CDR2 YYDKDF (reference sequence). With 0 bases removed from V and 4 bases from J, the gap between germline ends came to 12 bases. The length of the CDR3 is 15 residues. CDR3 nucleotides: TGTGCCACCAGCAGAGATGGTGCGGGGGGCACTGAAGCTTTCTTT. Residues: CATSRDGAGGTEAFF.

This clone was counted between two and nine times. The rearrangement links TRBV29-1 to TRBJ1-2; perhaps TRBD1 as D (5 bases). Trimming took off 7 bases at V and 4 bases at J, with 19 bases between the two ends. Germline V gene data show CDR1 as SQVTM and CDR2 as ANQGSEA. CDR3 length equals 14 residues. CDR3 sequence reads: CSGSGGTEAYGYTF. CDR3 bases: TGCAGCGGATCCGGGGGGACCGAAGCCTATGGCTACACCTTC.

The chain uses TRBV18 and TRBJ1-5; 8 positions agree with TRBD1. Trimming cost V 6 bases and J 1 base; bases outside gene matches: 5. This CDR3 comprises 15 residues. Germline V gene sequence: CDR1 KGHSH, CDR2 LQKENI. The CDR3 coding sequence is TGTGCCAGCTCCCCCGGGACAGGAAGCAATCAGCCCCAGCATTTT. Amino acid sequence: CASSPGTGSNQPQHF.

The chain joins TRBV29-1 to TRBJ2-7; 11 bases match TRBD2. The germline V gene has CDR1 SQVTM and CDR2 ANQGSEA. The CDR3 is made up of 13 amino acids. V was pared by 8 bases and J by 1 base, with 4 bases of the junction left unmatched. CDR3 sequence (DNA): TGCAGCTGGAGGACTAGCGGGTCCTACGAGCAGTACTTC. Its protein is CSWRTSGSYEQYF.

The chain uses TRBV25-1 and TRBJ1-2; weak D call: TRBD1 (6 bases). The CDR3 runs to 14 residues. Trimming left V 2 bases short and J 4 bases short, with 11 bases between. Germline CDR1 is MGHDK and CDR2 is SYGVNS. The CDR3 region is CASSETGSGYGYTF. For the CDR3, the DNA is TGTGCCAGCAGTGAAACAGGGTCGGGCTATGGCTACACCTTC.

The chain couples TRBV5-1 to TRBJ2-1; no clear D gene. Trimming took 2 bases from V and 10 from J, leaving 10 bases between them. This CDR3 spans 12 amino acids. Germline-derived CDR1 and CDR2 are SGHRS and YFSETQ. CDR3 sequence (DNA): TGCGCCAGCAGCTTAGAAATCGCGGAGCAGTTCTTC. Translating it yields CASSLEIAEQFF. The full variable domain, with the rest looked up from reference TRBV5-1 and TRBJ2-1, is KAGVTQTPRYLIKTRGQQVTLSCSPISGHRSVSWYQQTPGQGLQFLFEYFSETQRNKGNFPGRFSGRQFSNSRSEMNVSTLELGDSALYLCASSLEIAEQFFGPGTRLTVL.

The rearrangement uses TRBV19 and TRBJ2-5; 7 nucleotides match TRBD1. V lost 4 bases and J lost 4; bases outside the gene matches: 12. Germline lookup yields CDR1 LNHDA and CDR2 SQIVND (reference sequence). This CDR3 region has 16 residues. The CDR3 DNA is TGTGCCAGTAGTACCCTGACAGGGCACGCTTTAGAGACCCAGTACTTC. Its translation is CASSTLTGHALETQYF.

The chain couples TRBV4-1 to TRBJ2-7, with 8 bases aligning to TRBD1. The CDR3 is 17 residues long. Germline CDR1 reads MGHRA; CDR2 reads YSYEKL. V lost 6 bases and J lost 3; bases outside the gene matches: 16. The CDR3 protein is CASSLGPPGQAGYEQYF. As DNA, the CDR3 is TGCGCCAGCAGTCTTGGCCCGCCGGGACAGGCCGGCTACGAGCAGTACTTC.

The chain carries TRBV5-1 and TRBJ1-5; D gene ambiguous. V lost 0 bases and J lost 5, with 6 bases in between. The CDR3 extends over 13 amino acids. The V gene's germline CDR1 is SGHRS and CDR2 YFSETQ. The CDR3, as DNA: TGCGCCAGCAGCTTGGGGCAGGATCAGCCCCAGCATTTT. Its translation is CASSLGQDQPQHF.

DNA of the CDR3: TGTGCCAGCAGCCCCGGGACTAGCGTAGACCAAGAGACCCAGTACTTC. Amino acids: CASSPGTSVDQETQYF. J is TRBJ2-5 and V is TRBV5-5; 10 bases fit TRBD2. In germline, CDR1 is SGHKS, CDR2 YYEKEE (reference sequence). V trimming: 4 bases; J trimming: 0 bases; junction bases outside the gene matches: 6. The CDR3 covers 16 residues.

This clone was detected only once. This chain joins TRBV5-1 and TRBJ1-1; D remains ambiguous. Germline assignment: CDR1 SGHRS and CDR2 YFSETQ. Deletions cut 0 bases from V and 4 bases from J, with 10 bases between. This CDR3 is built from 14 residues. The CDR3 nucleotides are TGCGCCAGCAGCTTGGCCCCCCCCTCCACTGAAGCTTTCTTT. Its protein product is CASSLAPPSTEAFF.

V and J are TRBV6-1 and TRBJ2-7; the match to TRBD1 covers 7 bases. Germline V lookup: CDR1 MNHNS, CDR2 SASEGT. The junction had 15 bases not matched to a gene; V was cut back by 4 bases and J by 3 bases. CDR3 length: 17 amino acids. The CDR3 bases are TGTGCCAGCAGTGCGAACCTTGGGACAGACGCCAACTACGAGCAGTACTTC. The encoded protein is CASSANLGTDANYEQYF.

V usage is TRBV13 and J usage is TRBJ2-3, with 7 bases lining up with TRBD2. The J segment lost 0 bases and the V segment lost 5 bases, leaving 8 bases of the junction unmatched. Looked up from germline, CDR1 is PRHDT and CDR2 is FYEKMQ (reference sequence). This CDR3 is built from 16 residues. The CDR3 loop is CASSPPGRGSTDTQYF. In DNA form, the CDR3 reads TGTGCCAGCAGCCCGCCGGGGCGGGGGAGCACAGATACGCAGTATTTT.

V is TRBV6-5 and J is TRBJ1-2; no clear D gene. V was trimmed by 0 bases and J by 8 bases, leaving 19 bases between them. Germline CDR1 reads MNHEY; CDR2 reads SVGAGI. This CDR3 has 16 residues. The CDR3 here is CASSYSFQRMRHGYTF. In nucleotides, the CDR3 is TGTGCCAGCAGTTACTCGTTTCAGCGGATGAGACACGGCTACACCTTC.

The chain joins TRBV7-9 to TRBJ1-5; D perhaps matches TRBD1 (5 bases). CDR1 and CDR2 from the germline V gene are SEHNR and FQNEAQ (reference sequence). The CDR3 length is 17 residues. V was trimmed by 1 base and J by 3 bases, leaving 16 bases between them. The CDR3 DNA reads as TGTGCCAGCAGCTTAGGCCCTTTGGGGGGATTCAATCAGCCCCAGCATTTT. It encodes CASSLGPLGGFNQPQHF. The variable domain in full, with the rest retrieved from reference TRBV7-9 and TRBJ1-5, is DTGVSQNPRHKITKRGQNVTFRCDPISEHNRLYWYRQTLGQGPEFLTYFQNEAQLEKSRLLSDRFSAERPKGSFSTLEIQRTEQGDSAMYLCASSLGPLGGFNQPQHFGDGTRLSIL.

This sequence joins TRBV19 and TRBJ1-2, with 7 bases identical to TRBD1. This CDR3 spans 13 amino acids. V lost 7 bases, J lost 7 bases, and 9 bases stayed unmatched. Germline-derived CDR1 and CDR2 are LNHDA and SQIVND (reference sequence). This chain's CDR3 is CASNRGTESGYTF. CDR3 nucleotides: TGTGCCAGTAACCGCGGGACAGAGAGTGGCTACACCTTC.

The chain recombines TRBV29-1 with TRBJ1-2; 9 bases are shared with TRBD1. This CDR3 region has 11 residues. V lost 6 bases to trimming and J lost 7 bases; unmatched junction nucleotides: 3. Germline V gene sequence: CDR1 SQVTM, CDR2 ANQGSEA. CDR3 sequence reads: CSVDRGGGYTF. CDR3 DNA sequence: TGCAGCGTAGACAGGGGGGGTGGCTACACCTTC.